The clone carrying this T cell receptor (beta chain) turned up a few times. As yet, its antigen is unknown. In the PCR, 60 Vbeta and 13 Jbeta primers were used. The data were produced by immunoSEQ multiplex PCR, yet TCRdb's version contains in-frame clones alone and is incomplete. This sample has roughly 120,000 clones, with over 65% found just once. This entry is derived from a study of cytomegalovirus exposure and HLA in healthy donors. Whole-study context: Of a few hundred genotyped donors, approximately 84% clustered with self-reported Caucasian donors.

Study observations and caveats: V- and J-gene trimming of TCR beta was linked (in a later analysis) to a missense DCLRE1C variant. Researchers reported in a later analysis that common viral pathogens appeared linked to several top clusters. Cytomegalovirus association was listed for approximately 150 TCR beta chains.

The receptor was derived from a woman aged 40 to 55 in good health and CMV-seropositive. Sequences were obtained from PBMCs.

The CDR3 reads CASSSRGGLNTDTQYF. CDR3 nucleotide sequence: TGTGCCAGCAGTTCAAGGGGGGGACTAAACACAGATACGCAGTATTTT. The J gene is TRBJ2-3, the V gene TRBV27; the D gene is possibly TRBD2 (7 bases). CDR3 length: 16 residues. Germline loops: CDR1 MNHEY, CDR2 SMNVEV (reference sequence). The V gene lost 4 bases and the J gene lost 2 bases, with 16 bases spanning the gap.